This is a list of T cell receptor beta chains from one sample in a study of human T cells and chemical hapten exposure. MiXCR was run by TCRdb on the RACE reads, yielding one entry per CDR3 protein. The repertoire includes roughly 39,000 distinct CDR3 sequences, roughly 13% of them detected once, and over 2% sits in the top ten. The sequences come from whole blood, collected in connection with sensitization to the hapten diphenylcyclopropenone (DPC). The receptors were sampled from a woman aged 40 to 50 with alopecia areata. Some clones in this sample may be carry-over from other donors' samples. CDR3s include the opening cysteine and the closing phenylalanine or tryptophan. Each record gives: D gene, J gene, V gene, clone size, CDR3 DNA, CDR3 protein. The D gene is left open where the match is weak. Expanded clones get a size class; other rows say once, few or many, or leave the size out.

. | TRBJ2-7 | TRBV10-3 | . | TGTGCCATCAGTGATTCCGCCACTTACGAGCAGTACTTC | CAISDSATYEQYF
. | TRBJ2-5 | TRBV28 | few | TGTGCCAGCAGTACACGGGTCGACCAGTACTTC | CASSTRVDQYF
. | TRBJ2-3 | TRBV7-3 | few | TGTGCCAGCAGCCCCCCCGGCACAGATACGCAGTATTTT | CASSPPGTDTQYF
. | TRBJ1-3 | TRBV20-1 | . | TGCAGTGCTAGAGGGGGGAGATCTGGAAACACCATATATTTT | CSARGGRSGNTIYF
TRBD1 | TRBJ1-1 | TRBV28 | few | TGTGCCAGCAGTCGACAGGGTTCGTCCACTGAAGCTTTCTTT | CASSRQGSSTEAFF
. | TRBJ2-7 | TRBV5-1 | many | TGCGCCAGCAGCTTGGCGGGGGGACAGTACGAGCAGTACTTC | CASSLAGGQYEQYF
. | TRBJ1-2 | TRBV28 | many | TGTGCCAGCAGTTTAACAGGTCGAATTAACTATGGCTACACCTTC | CASSLTGRINYGYTF
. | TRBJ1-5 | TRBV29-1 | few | TGCAGCGTTGAGGAGTCTCAGGGTCAGCCCCAGCATTTT | CSVEESQGQPQHF
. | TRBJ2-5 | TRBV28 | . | TGTGCCAGCAGTCGGGACCGTTCGGGGACCCAGTACTTC | CASSRDRSGTQYF
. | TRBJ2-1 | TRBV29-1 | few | TGCAGCGTGTATCGACAGCACAATGAGCAGTTCTTC | CSVYRQHNEQFF
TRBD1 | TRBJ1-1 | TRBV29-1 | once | TGCAGCGTGACTCGGACAGGCGAGAACACTGAAGCTTTCTTT | CSVTRTGENTEAFF
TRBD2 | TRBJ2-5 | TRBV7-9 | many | TGTGCCAGCAGCTTGGGACTAGCGACAGAGACCCAGTACTTC | CASSLGLATETQYF
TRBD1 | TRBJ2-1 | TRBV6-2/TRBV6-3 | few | TGTGCCAGCAGGAGACCTAAACAGGGGACCAATGAGCAGTTCTTC | CASRRPKQGTNEQFF
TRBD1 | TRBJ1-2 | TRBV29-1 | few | TGCAGCGTTGACCCCGGGACAGCCGGCTACACCTTC | CSVDPGTAGYTF
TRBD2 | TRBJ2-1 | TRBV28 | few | TGTGCCAGCAGTTTACCCCCTAGCGGGAGCAATGAGCAGTTCTTC | CASSLPPSGSNEQFF
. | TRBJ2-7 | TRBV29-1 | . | TGCAGCGTTGGACCTCGTGGTCGCTACGAGCAGTACTTC | CSVGPRGRYEQYF
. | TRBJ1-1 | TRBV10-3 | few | TGTGCCATCAGGACAGACACAATGAACACTGAAGCTTTCTTT | CAIRTDTMNTEAFF
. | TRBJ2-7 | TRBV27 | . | TGTGCCAGCAGTGCCCGGACAGCCTACGAGCAGTACTTC | CASSARTAYEQYF
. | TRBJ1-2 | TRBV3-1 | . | TGTGCCAGCAGCCGGGACACTGACTATGGCTACACCTTC | CASSRDTDYGYTF
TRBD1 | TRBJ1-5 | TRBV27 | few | TGTGCCAGCAGCCTTGGACAGGGGGCGACTCAGCCCCAGCATTTT | CASSLGQGATQPQHF
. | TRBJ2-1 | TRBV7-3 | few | TGTGCCAGCAGCCCGTCCTCTAGCGTCGATGAGCAGTTCTTC | CASSPSSSVDEQFF
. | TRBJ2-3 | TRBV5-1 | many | TGCGCCAGCAGCTTGGGTGAACTAGCCCTGCCGGATACGCAGTATTTT | CASSLGELALPDTQYF
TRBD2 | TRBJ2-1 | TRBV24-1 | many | TGTGCCACCAGTGACCCCGGTAGCGGGAGTATCGGCAATGAGCAGTTCTTC | CATSDPGSGSIGNEQFF
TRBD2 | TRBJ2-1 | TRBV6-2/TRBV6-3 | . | TGTGCCAGCAGTTACTCGAGTACCTTAGCGGGGGGGCCTGAGTTGGTGCAGTTCTTC | CASSYSSTLAGGPELVQFF
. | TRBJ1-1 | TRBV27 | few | TGTGCCAGCAGTTTCCGCGACGGTCGTGAAGCTTTCTTT | CASSFRDGREAFF
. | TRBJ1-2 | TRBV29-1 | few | TGCAGCGTTGATCCAGGGGACTATGGCTACACCTTC | CSVDPGDYGYTF
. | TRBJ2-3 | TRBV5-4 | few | TGTGTCAGCAGACTCCCTGGAGCAGATACGCAGTATTTT | CVSRLPGADTQYF
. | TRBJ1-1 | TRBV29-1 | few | TGCAGCTCGGACAGTAATGAAGCTTTCTTT | CSSDSNEAFF
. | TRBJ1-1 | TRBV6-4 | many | TGTGCCAGCAGTGAGGCCGCACAGGGTGCTGAAGCTTTCTTT | CASSEAAQGAEAFF
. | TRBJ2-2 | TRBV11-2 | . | TGTGCCAGCAGCCCGAATCAGGGATCCGGGGAGCTGTTTTTT | CASSPNQGSGELFF
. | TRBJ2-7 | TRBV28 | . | TGTGCCACCGTTGAGGCACCCCATCGCTACGAGCAGTACTTC | CATVEAPHRYEQYF
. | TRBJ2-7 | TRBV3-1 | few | TGTGCCAGCAGCCAAGTTCACGGCCGGGGCGAGCAGTACTTC | CASSQVHGRGEQYF
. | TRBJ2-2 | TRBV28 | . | TGTGCCAGCAGTTCCCCAGGAACCGGGGAGCTGTTTTTT | CASSSPGTGELFF
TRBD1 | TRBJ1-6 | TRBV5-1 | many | TGCGCCAGCAGGGCCGGGACAGGGAGGTCACCCCTCCACTTT | CASRAGTGRSPLHF
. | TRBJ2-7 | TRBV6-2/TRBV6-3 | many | TGTGCCAGCAGCTCCCGGGCGCCCCGGGGGTACGAGCAGTACTTC | CASSSRAPRGYEQYF
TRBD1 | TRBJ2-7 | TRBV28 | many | TGTGCCAGCAGCCCACCCCGGACAGGGGGCGACGAGCAGTACTTC | CASSPPRTGGDEQYF
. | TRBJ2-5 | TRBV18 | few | TGTGCCAGCTCACCCAAGCAAGAGACCCAGTACTTC | CASSPKQETQYF
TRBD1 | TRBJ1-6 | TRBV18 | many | TGTGCCAGCTCGCCCACGGGACTCAGGGGGAATTCACCCCTCCACTTT | CASSPTGLRGNSPLHF
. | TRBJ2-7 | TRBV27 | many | TGTGCCAGCAGTCCCCGCTACAGTAATTACACTTACGAGCAGTACTTC | CASSPRYSNYTYEQYF
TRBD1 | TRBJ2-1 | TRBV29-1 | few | TGCAGCGTTAGACCGGGACAGTCCTACAATGAGCAGTTCTTC | CSVRPGQSYNEQFF
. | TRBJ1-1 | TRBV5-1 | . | TGCGCCAGCAGCTTTAACGGTAACACTGAAGCTTTCTTT | CASSFNGNTEAFF
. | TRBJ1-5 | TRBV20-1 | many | TGCAGTGCTAGAGATCGAGTGCGGACGGATCAGCCCCAGCATTTT | CSARDRVRTDQPQHF
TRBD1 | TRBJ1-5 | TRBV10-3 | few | TGTGCCATCAGGGCAGGGGGGGATAGCAATCAGCCCCAGCATTTT | CAIRAGGDSNQPQHF
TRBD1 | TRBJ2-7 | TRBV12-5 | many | TGTGCTAGTGGTCGGACAGGGGCCCCCTACGAGCAGTACTTC | CASGRTGAPYEQYF
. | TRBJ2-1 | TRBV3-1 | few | TGTGCCAGCAGCCAAGCTGTATCCCAGTTCTTC | CASSQAVSQFF
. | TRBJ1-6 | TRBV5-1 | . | TGCGCCAGCAGCTTGGCCCAGGATTCACCCCTCCACTTT | CASSLAQDSPLHF
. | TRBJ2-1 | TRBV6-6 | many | TGTGCCAGCAGTTACGGGGAGCAGTTCTTC | CASSYGEQFF
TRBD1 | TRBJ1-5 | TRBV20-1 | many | TGCAGTGCTAGTCCTCGGACAGGGGGCATCGGCAATCAGCCCCAGCATTTT | CSASPRTGGIGNQPQHF
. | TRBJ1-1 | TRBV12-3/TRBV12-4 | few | TGTGCCAGCAGCCTGTACGAGCTGAACACTGAAGCTTTCTTT | CASSLYELNTEAFF
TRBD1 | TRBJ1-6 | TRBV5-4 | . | TGTGCCAGCAGCGATTCCCCGGGACAGTCTAATTCACCCCTCCACTTT | CASSDSPGQSNSPLHF
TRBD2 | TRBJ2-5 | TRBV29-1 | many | TGCAGCGTTGGAGGGACTAGCGGGGGAGAGACCCAGTACTTC | CSVGGTSGGETQYF
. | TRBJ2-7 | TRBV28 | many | TGTGCCAGCAGTTTGGGGGGCAGCTACGAGCAGTACTTC | CASSLGGSYEQYF
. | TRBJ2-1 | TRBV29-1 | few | TGCAGCGGGACCGTCTACAATGAGCAGTTCTTC | CSGTVYNEQFF
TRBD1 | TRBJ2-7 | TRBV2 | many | TGTGCCAGCAGCTACACAGGGGCCCCCTACGAGCAGTACTTC | CASSYTGAPYEQYF